Below, 17 T cell receptor beta chains from the same sample are listed, as sequenced in a study of T cell changes during pregnancy in multiple sclerosis. TCRdb's copy holds only in-frame clones and misses some; the assay was immunoSEQ multiplex PCR. The sample consists of about 13,000 clones, 88% of them appearing once. Specimen: CD8+ T cells from peripheral blood mononuclear cells, collected in the first trimester of pregnancy. The origin of the receptors is a female donor with multiple sclerosis, enrolled in a pregnancy study.

The V and J genes are TRBV6-5 and TRBJ1-1, with 12 positions matching TRBD1. The CDR3 contains 15 residues. Germline V CDR1 and CDR2: MNHEY, SVGAGI. V trimming: 1 base; J trimming: 11 bases; junction bases outside the gene matches: 8. CDR3 DNA: TGTGCCAGCAGTTACTTGGGGACAGGGGGCGCTCGGGCTTTCTTT. It translates to CASSYLGTGGARAFF.

V gene TRBV6-1 combines with J gene TRBJ1-2; no definite D call. The V and J ends lost 6 bases and 5 bases respectively, with 10 bases between them. The CDR3 covers 12 residues. CDR1 and CDR2 (germline): MNHNS, SASEGT. The CDR3 protein is CASSLNNYGYTF. CDR3 nucleotides: TGTGCCAGCAGCTTAAACAATTATGGCTACACCTTC.

A single count supports this clone. The chain couples TRBV7-8 to TRBJ1-1, with TRBD1 matching over 9 bases. Per the germline V gene, CDR1 is SGHVS and CDR2 is FQNEAQ. V was clipped by 5 bases and J by 4 bases; unmatched bases: 2. The length of the CDR3 is 13 residues. The CDR3 region has the DNA TGTGCCAGCAGCCGGACAGGGGCCACTGAAGCTTTCTTT. It yields the protein CASSRTGATEAFF.

The chain combines TRBV19 with TRBJ2-2, with unresolved D. The CDR3 consists of 14 residues. V lost 1 base, J lost 5 bases, and 8 bases lay in between. Germline CDR1 reads LNHDA; CDR2 reads SQIVND (reference sequence). The chain's CDR3 is CASSIASMTGELFF. CDR3 DNA: TGTGCCAGTAGTATAGCGAGTATGACCGGGGAGCTGTTTTTT.

The chain links TRBV28 to TRBJ1-4, with D perhaps matching TRBD1 (6 bases). CDR1 is MDHEN and CDR2 is SYDVKM in the germline V gene. Trimming cost V 4 bases and J 8 bases, with 20 bases left between them. The CDR3 is 16 amino acids. The chain's CDR3 is CASSSISGADGEKLFF. The CDR3 DNA sequence: TGTGCCAGCAGTTCGATCTCAGGGGCCGACGGGGAAAAACTGTTTTTT.

In its sample, this clone was seen once. The CDR3 nucleotides read TGCGCCAGCAGCCAGGGACAGCCTCTCTCTGGAAACACCATATATTTT. Its translation is CASSQGQPLSGNTIYF. This chain uses TRBV4-3 with TRBJ1-3; TRBD1 aligns across 7 bases. J lost 0 bases, V lost 3 bases, and 5 bases had no gene match. The CDR3 has 16 amino acids. Germline V CDR1 and CDR2: LGHNA, YSLEER.

The rearrangement uses TRBV11-2 and TRBJ1-2; TRBD1 matches 8 bases. CDR3 size: 15 residues. After removal of 1 base from V and 5 bases from J, the junction contained 6 bases not matched to a gene. The germline V gene has CDR1 SGHAT and CDR2 FQNNGV. The CDR3 is CASSLARGPWYGYTF. CDR3 nucleotide sequence: TGTGCCAGCAGCTTAGCCAGGGGGCCATGGTATGGCTACACCTTC. Full variable domain (missing parts from reference TRBV11-2 and TRBJ1-2): EAGVAQSPRYKIIEKRQSVAFWCNPISGHATLYWYQQILGQGPKLLIQFQNNGVVDDSQLPKDRFSAERLKGVDSTLKIQPAKLEDSAVYLCASSLARGPWYGYTFGSGTRLTVV.

V gene TRBV21-1 combines with J gene TRBJ2-2; the D call of TRBD1 is as the table states it, not checked on the DNA. TRBV21-1 counts as a pseudogene. The CDR3 runs to 15 residues. The CDR3 spells CASSTQGWDTGELFF. Here the CDR3 DNA reads TGTGCCAGCAGCACACAGGGGTGGGACACCGGGGAGCTGTTTTTT.

The chain recombines TRBV6-5 with TRBJ1-1; perhaps TRBD1 as D (5 bases). The CDR3 is made up of 16 amino acids. The germline CDR1 and CDR2 sequences are MNHEY and SVGAGI. V was cut by 2 bases and J by 0 bases, with 13 bases left in between. The CDR3 region is CASSYTPGGMNTEAFF. The CDR3 nucleotides read TGTGCCAGCAGTTACACCCCGGGGGGGATGAACACTGAAGCTTTCTTT.

This chain links TRBV2 with TRBJ2-7; 8 nucleotides align to TRBD1. Per the germline V gene, CDR1 is SNHLY and CDR2 is FYNNEI. The CDR3 has 14 residues. J was trimmed by 7 bases and V by 2 bases; bases with no gene match: 7. CDR3 DNA sequence: TGTGCCAGCAGTGAACGGACAGGGTTAAGAGAGCAGTACTTC. It translates to CASSERTGLREQYF.

V and J are TRBV11-2 and TRBJ1-5; D is unresolved. This CDR3 comprises 15 residues. Trimming took 1 base from V and 2 from J, leaving 9 bases between them. Germline CDR1 is SGHAT and CDR2 is FQNNGV. The CDR3, as DNA: TGTGCCAGCAGCTTAGGACCCGGGGGCAATCAGCCCCAGCATTTT. Its protein product is CASSLGPGGNQPQHF.

The rearrangement links TRBV6-5 to TRBJ2-7; D gene ambiguous. This CDR3 region has 15 residues. Trimming cost V 2 bases and J 0 bases, with 11 bases left between them. Germline CDR1 MNHEY, CDR2 SVGAGI. CDR3 nucleotides: TGTGCCAGCAGTTACGAGGCTGGCAGCTCCTACGAGCAGTACTTC. This codes for CASSYEAGSSYEQYF.

This clone is classed as medium-sized (0.01 to 0.1%). This chain connects TRBV18 to TRBJ1-2; D unresolved. The V end was cut by 4 bases, the J end by 1 base, with 16 bases between. This CDR3 has 16 residues. Germline V gene lookup returns CDR1 KGHSH and CDR2 LQKENI. The chain's CDR3 is CASSRWPWLSNYGYTF. CDR3 bases: TGTGCCAGCTCACGGTGGCCCTGGTTAAGTAACTATGGCTACACCTTC.

The chain couples TRBV28 to TRBJ1-1; D is perhaps TRBD1 (5 bases). Germline assignment: CDR1 MDHEN and CDR2 SYDVKM. V shed 0 bases and J shed 0 bases, with 8 bases lying between them. This CDR3 comprises 15 residues. The CDR3 region is CASSLWAGMNTEAFF. CDR3 sequence (DNA): TGTGCCAGCAGTTTATGGGCAGGGATGAACACTGAAGCTTTCTTT. Variable domain in full (rest from reference TRBV28 and TRBJ1-1): DVKVTQSSRYLVKRTGEKVFLECVQDMDHENMFWYRQDPGLGLRLIYFSYDVKMKEKGDIPEGYSVSREKKERFSLILESASTNQTSMYLCASSLWAGMNTEAFFGQGTRLTVV.

This clone was detected once. This sequence joins TRBV2 and TRBJ2-3; 8 nucleotides line up with TRBD1. The junction had 9 bases not matched to a gene; V was cut back by 4 bases and J by 3 bases. The CDR3 is made up of 16 amino acids. Germline assignment: CDR1 SNHLY and CDR2 FYNNEI. CDR3 nucleotide sequence: TGTGCCAGCAGTGCCCCACGGACAGGGCCGACAGATACGCAGTATTTT. Amino acids: CASSAPRTGPTDTQYF.

J is TRBJ1-3 and V is TRBV19, with D possibly TRBD1 on 6 matching bases. The CDR3 loop spans 17 amino acids. Germline assignment: CDR1 LNHDA and CDR2 SQIVND (reference sequence). Between the trimmed V and J ends, which lost 6 bases and 4 bases, there was a span of 22 bases. The CDR3 coding sequence is TGTGCCAGTAGCAACCCCGGCGTGGGGGCAACGGGAAACACCATATATTTT. Its protein product is CASSNPGVGATGNTIYF.

The CDR3 protein is CASSEELAGAYEQYF. In nucleotides, the CDR3 is TGTGCCAGCAGTGAAGAGTTAGCGGGGGCATACGAGCAGTACTTC. The chain links TRBV6-1 to TRBJ2-7; 9 bases agree with TRBD2. J lost 4 bases, V lost 1 base, and 5 bases had no gene match. CDR3 length equals 15 residues. The germline V gene has CDR1 MNHNS and CDR2 SASEGT.